Detailed here is one T cell receptor beta chain. What it binds is unknown. This sample is part of a study of OX40 agonist ivuxolimab in advanced cancers. Turning to the study itself: Cohort: approximately 83% men, mean age approximately 66, aged about 23 to 80.

CDR3 length equals 16 residues. With 5 bases removed from V and 5 bases from J, the gap between germline ends came to 21 bases. CDR1 is SEHNR and CDR2 is FQNEAQ in the germline V gene (reference sequence). Samples of blood were obtained at baseline, on cycle 4 day 1, and on cycle 7 day 1. Study results and caveats: Averaged across samples, CD8+ T cells carried more expanded clones than CD4+ did.

Assay used: immunoSEQ multiplex PCR; TCRdb lists only in-frame clones, some missing. The repertoire holds 25,000 to 35,000 clones, with roughly 80% as singletons. The material was CD4+ or CD8+ T cells sorted from blood, obtained in a trial of the OX40 agonist ivuxolimab. This receptor was taken from an adult with an advanced solid tumor such as melanoma, head and neck, liver or kidney cancer. V and J are TRBV7-9 and TRBJ1-1; D is unresolved. The CDR3 region is CASSGRRAALETEAFF. As DNA, the CDR3 is TGTGCCAGCAGCGGCCGTAGGGCCGCCCTGGAAACTGAAGCTTTCTTT.